The rows below give T cell receptor beta chains drawn from one sample of a study of blood T cell repertoires in COVID-19. Data came from immunoSEQ multiplex PCR; TCRdb stores just in-frame clones and leaves some out. This sample has over 150,000 clones, with about 86% found just once. The sequenced material came from peripheral blood. All receptors come from a man in his fifties or sixties with active or convalescent COVID-19. CDR3s include the opening cysteine and the closing phenylalanine or tryptophan. The order of the fields is V gene, clone size, J gene, D gene, CDR3 protein, CDR3 DNA. A D gene is named only where the DNA matches it firmly. Size tells how often a clone was seen (once, few, many) or the class of an expanded clone, and some rows leave it out.

V: TRBV20-1
size: NA
J: TRBJ2-5
D: TRBD2
CDR3: CSASNAGGETQYF
DNA: TGCAGTGCTAGTAATGCGGGAGGAGAGACCCAGTACTTC

V: TRBV6-2/TRBV6-3
size: NA
J: TRBJ2-1
D: NA
CDR3: CASSYMGASYNEQFF
DNA: TGTGCCAGCAGTTATATGGGGGCCTCCTACAATGAGCAGTTCTTC

V: TRBV28
size: NA
J: TRBJ1-6
D: NA
CDR3: CASSLSGGPGGASYSPLHF
DNA: TGTGCCAGCAGTTTATCGGGGGGCCCGGGCGGGGCGAGTTATTCACCCCTCCACTTT

V: TRBV3-1/TRBV3-2
size: NA
J: TRBJ1-5
D: NA
CDR3: CASSQYEGVDQHF
DNA: TGTGCCAGCAGCCAATACGAAGGAGTGGACCAGCATTTT

V: TRBV19
size: NA
J: TRBJ1-3
D: NA
CDR3: CASKQGHSGNTIYF
DNA: TGTGCCAGTAAGCAGGGGCACTCTGGAAACACCATATATTTT

V: TRBV6-2/TRBV6-3
size: NA
J: TRBJ1-1
D: NA
CDR3: CASSYGQGSEAFF
DNA: TGTGCCAGCAGTTACGGGCAGGGTTCTGAAGCTTTCTTT

V: TRBV27
size: NA
J: TRBJ1-3
D: NA
CDR3: CASSIHSSGNTIYF
DNA: TGTGCCAGCAGTATACACAGCTCTGGAAACACCATATATTTT

V: TRBV27
size: once
J: TRBJ1-5
D: NA
CDR3: CASRLIAGPGNQPQHF
DNA: TGTGCCAGCAGACTTATAGCTGGGCCGGGGAATCAGCCCCAGCATTTT

V: TRBV27
size: NA
J: TRBJ1-2
D: TRBD1
CDR3: CASSLSPGQGYGYTF
DNA: TGTGCCAGCAGTTTGTCCCCGGGACAGGGATATGGCTACACCTTC

V: TRBV7-8
size: once
J: TRBJ2-7
D: TRBD2
CDR3: CANKPDRLAHCEQYF
DNA: TGTGCCAATAAGCCAGATCGACTAGCCCATTGCGAGCAGTACTTC

V: TRBV4-3
size: NA
J: TRBJ1-4
D: TRBD1
CDR3: CASSRGQGLANEKLFF
DNA: TGCGCCAGCAGCCGAGGACAGGGTTTGGCTAATGAAAAACTGTTTTTT

V: TRBV7-9
size: NA
J: TRBJ2-1
D: NA
CDR3: CASSVGRTGRGLYNEQFF
DNA: TGTGCCAGCAGCGTAGGAAGAACTGGAAGGGGTTTGTACAATGAGCAGTTCTTC

V: TRBV5-5
size: NA
J: TRBJ1-2
D: TRBD1
CDR3: CASSLTGTVYGYTF
DNA: TGTGCCAGCAGCCTGACCGGGACAGTCTATGGCTACACCTTC

V: TRBV5-5
size: NA
J: TRBJ1-4
D: TRBD1
CDR3: CASSLLQGPNEKLFF
DNA: TGTGCCAGCAGCTTGTTACAGGGGCCTAATGAAAAACTGTTTTTT

V: TRBV7-9
size: NA
J: TRBJ1-1
D: NA
CDR3: CASSLRISGTEAFF
DNA: TGTGCCAGCAGCTTAAGAATATCGGGCACTGAAGCTTTCTTT

V: TRBV2
size: NA
J: TRBJ1-4
D: NA
CDR3: CATRSETNEKLFF
DNA: TGTGCCACCCGTAGTGAAACTAATGAAAAACTGTTTTTT

V: TRBV15
size: NA
J: TRBJ2-1
D: NA
CDR3: CATSRDLSDEQFF
DNA: TGTGCCACCAGCAGAGATCTAAGTGATGAGCAGTTCTTC

V: TRBV11-2
size: NA
J: TRBJ2-3
D: TRBD2
CDR3: CASSFAGGDTQYF
DNA: TGTGCCAGCAGCTTTGCGGGGGGGGATACGCAGTATTTT

V: TRBV5-1
size: NA
J: TRBJ1-5
D: NA
CDR3: CASSLAGNQPQHF
DNA: TGCGCCAGCAGCTTGGCCGGGAATCAGCCCCAGCATTTT

V: TRBV5-1
size: NA
J: TRBJ2-1
D: NA
CDR3: CASSQGLLGANEQFF
DNA: TGCGCCAGCAGCCAGGGACTATTGGGGGCCAATGAGCAGTTCTTC

V: TRBV7-9
size: NA
J: TRBJ1-1
D: TRBD1
CDR3: CASSLRDRATEAFF
DNA: TGTGCCAGCAGCCTTCGGGACAGGGCCACTGAAGCTTTCTTT

V: TRBV20-1
size: NA
J: TRBJ2-7
D: NA
CDR3: CSARRAYEQYF
DNA: TGCAGTGCTAGACGCGCCTACGAGCAGTACTTC